The rows below give T cell receptor beta chains drawn from one sample of a study of blood T cell repertoires in COVID-19. Measured with immunoSEQ multiplex PCR; TCRdb has only the in-frame clones, and not every one. This sample has under 150,000 clones, with roughly 80% found just once. Sequenced: peripheral blood. These receptors were obtained from a man aged 45 to 65 with acute or convalescent COVID-19. CDR3s include the opening cysteine and the closing phenylalanine or tryptophan.

V,CDR3
TRBV10-2,CASSGGGDQPQHF
TRBV18,CASSPQREAYTEAFF
TRBV5-1,CASSWDDRINYGYTF
TRBV2,CASTPRGTGRGETQYF
TRBV10-1,CASSEGTSGQETQYF
TRBV19,CASGIVGTAFADYGYTF
TRBV9,CASSSASGELFF
TRBV19,CASSTATGSEAFF
TRBV7-6,CASSSIGQQHYGYTF
TRBV5-4,CASSLWDRRGTEAFF
TRBV28,CASSLLGGGNQPQHF
TRBV25-1,CASWGTGGDAEAFF
TRBV14,CASSHGQASGTQYF
TRBV5-1,CASSLRGGWTEAFF
TRBV30,CAWTGQGSVGNTIYF
TRBV12-3/TRBV12-4,CASSYRGPGELFF
TRBV5-6,CASSFFRGGTDTQYF
TRBV5-6,CASVRGTSGANVLTF
TRBV13,CASSRTGGENTIYF
TRBV24-1,CATSANQGLAGANVLTF
TRBV5-6,CASSLGGTGDQPQHF
TRBV9,CASSVDPGGNTGELFF
TRBV27,CASSLGLAGEGLGNEQFF